This TCR beta chain stems from a study of human T cells and chemical hapten exposure. This clonotype was seen more than once but under ten times. One entry per CDR3 protein results from TCRdb running MiXCR on the RACE reads. The data contain about 170,000 distinct CDR3 sequences, around 30% of them singletons. Noted time point: patch test 3, about 24 weeks after DPC sensitization. The treatment is: therapeutic diphenylcyclopropenone sensitization with weekly scalp DPC. Sequences were derived from whole blood, sampled in connection with sensitization to the hapten diphenylcyclopropenone (DPC). This TCR derives from a woman under 30 with alopecia areata. Some clones in this sample may be carry-over from other donors' samples.

CDR3 DNA sequence: TGCAGTGCTCCCAAGGACCTTCTCTATGGCTACACCTTC. Protein sequence: CSAPKDLLYGYTF. The chain recombines TRBV20-1 with TRBJ1-2; D remains ambiguous. V lost 5 bases and J lost 4, with 14 bases in between. This CDR3 is 13 amino acids long. The germline CDR1 and CDR2 sequences are DFQATT and SNEGSKA (reference sequence).